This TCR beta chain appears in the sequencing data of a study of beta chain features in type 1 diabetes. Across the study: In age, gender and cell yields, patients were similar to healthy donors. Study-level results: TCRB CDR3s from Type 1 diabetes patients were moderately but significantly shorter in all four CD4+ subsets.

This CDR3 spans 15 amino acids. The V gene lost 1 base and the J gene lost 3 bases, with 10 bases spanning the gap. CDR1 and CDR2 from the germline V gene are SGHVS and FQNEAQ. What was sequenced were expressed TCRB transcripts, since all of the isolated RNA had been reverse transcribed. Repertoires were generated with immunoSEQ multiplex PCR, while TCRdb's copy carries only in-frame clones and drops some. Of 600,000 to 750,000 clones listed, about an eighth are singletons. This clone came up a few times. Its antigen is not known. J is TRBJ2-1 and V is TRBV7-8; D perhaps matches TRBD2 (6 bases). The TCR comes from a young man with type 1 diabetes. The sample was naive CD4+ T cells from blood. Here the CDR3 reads CASSLVYGGYNEQFF. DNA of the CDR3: TGTGCCAGCAGCTTAGTCTACGGGGGCTACAATGAGCAGTTCTTC.